This T cell receptor (beta chain) emerged from a study of cytomegalovirus exposure and HLA in healthy donors. Study-level results: Researchers catalogued around 150 TCR beta chains as cytomegalovirus-associated. Rare sequences made up most TCRs, while some public TCRs were found in many donors.

Germline V gene sequence: CDR1 MGHRA, CDR2 YSYEKL. This CDR3 region has 16 residues. Trimming removed 1 base from V and 3 bases from J, with 16 bases in between. With respect to this clone: Its antigen is unknown.

Only in-frame clones appear in the TCRdb table, and some are missing; sequencing was by immunoSEQ multiplex PCR. The sample contains tens of thousands of clones, about 94% of which appear only once. The donors were part of the roughly 110-subject validation cohort, which stood apart from the approximately 700-subject first cohort. The sequencing input was PBMCs. This sequence originates from a man aged 18 to 30 in good health and CMV-seropositive. The J gene is TRBJ2-7, the V gene TRBV4-1; unclear D gene. The CDR3 region has the DNA TGCGCCAGCAGCCAAGCCTGGCGGCTCTCTGTCTACGAGCAGTACTTC. It specifies CASSQAWRLSVYEQYF.